Below are 15 T cell receptor beta chains sequenced from a single sample in a study of radiation and T cells in renal cell carcinoma. Stated time point: baseline pretreatment blood. Treatment noted: 15 Gy SBRT to primary tumor, nephrectomy 4 weeks later. Sequencing used immunoSEQ multiplex PCR; TCRdb keeps in-frame clones, though not all of them. Of about 140,000 clones detected, approximately 87% appear once; the ten largest clones hold approximately 22%. Material: blood, obtained from a patient whose treatment included radiotherapy and nephrectomy. The receptors here all came from a woman in her forties or fifties with renal cell carcinoma.

In nucleotides, the CDR3 is TGTGCCAGCCGAAGAGGGACAGGGGGCCATAATTCACCCCTCCACTTT. This sequence encodes CASRRGTGGHNSPLHF. The chain is built from TRBV2 and TRBJ1-6, with 12 positions matching TRBD1. V trimming: 8 bases; J trimming: 5 bases; junction bases outside the gene matches: 7. Germline assignment: CDR1 SNHLY and CDR2 FYNNEI. There are 16 residues in the CDR3. Variable domain in full (rest from reference TRBV2 and TRBJ1-6): EPEVTQTPSHQVTQMGQEVILRCVPISNHLYFYWYRQILGQKVEFLVSFYNNEISEKSEIFDDQFSVERPDGSNFTLKIRSTKLEDSAMYFCASRRGTGGHNSPLHFGNGTRLTVT.

Comments on this clone: Other DNA sequences in this specimen translate into the identical CDR3. The rearrangement uses TRBV2 and TRBJ2-3; TRBD2 aligns across 7 bases. Germline V gene data show CDR1 as SNHLY and CDR2 as FYNNEI. The CDR3 sequence is 14 residues long. V lost 6 bases, J lost 1 base, and 4 bases stayed unmatched. The CDR3 coding sequence is TGTGCCAGCAGCGCTAGCGGCGGCACAGATACGCAGTATTTT. Translated, it gives CASSASGGTDTQYF.

The rearrangement uses TRBV19 and TRBJ2-2; possible D gene TRBD1, 5 bases. V was cut by 4 bases and J by 1 base, with 7 bases left in between. CDR1 and CDR2 from the germline V gene are LNHDA and SQIVND (reference sequence). The CDR3 covers 14 residues. This CDR3 is CASSTDRNTGELFF. The CDR3 nucleotides read TGTGCCAGTAGTACAGACAGGAACACCGGGGAGCTGTTTTTT. The whole variable domain, filled in from reference TRBV19 and TRBJ2-2, reads DGGITQSPKYLFRKEGQNVTLSCEQNLNHDAMYWYRQDPGQGLRLIYYSQIVNDFQKGDIAEGYSVSREKKESFPLTVTSAQKNPTAFYLCASSTDRNTGELFFGEGSRLTVL.

The chain couples TRBV19 to TRBJ2-2, with 8 bases fitting TRBD1. The CDR3 is 17 residues long. The ends lost 5 bases at V and 7 bases at J; junction bases unmatched: 15. Germline V gene lookup returns CDR1 LNHDA and CDR2 SQIVND (reference sequence). CDR3 in amino acids: CASSPLDRGEGNGELFF. CDR3 nucleotide sequence: TGTGCCAGTAGTCCACTTGACAGGGGAGAAGGGAACGGGGAGCTGTTTTTT.

This chain links TRBV19 with TRBJ2-2; D may be TRBD1 (5 bases). V was clipped by 3 bases and J by 4 bases, with 15 bases between them. The CDR3 sequence is 16 residues long. Germline values: CDR1 LNHDA, CDR2 SQIVND (reference sequence). The CDR3 DNA follows: TGTGCCAGTAGTATGTTAGGGCAGGGCGGCACCGGGGAGCTGTTTTTT. This sequence encodes CASSMLGQGGTGELFF.

The chain links TRBV9 to TRBJ2-3; D is ambiguous. V lost 6 bases to trimming and J lost 0 bases, with 11 bases between them. Looked up from germline, CDR1 is SGDLS and CDR2 is YYNGEE. The CDR3 runs to 14 residues. The CDR3 DNA follows: TGTGCCAGCAACCCGACGGTTAGCACAGATACGCAGTATTTT. Amino acids: CASNPTVSTDTQYF.

V usage is TRBV7-8 and J usage is TRBJ1-5, with D uncertain. CDR3 length equals 15 residues. The germline V and J ends were trimmed by 5 bases and 5 bases, with 16 bases remaining between them. Germline V gene sequence: CDR1 SGHVS, CDR2 FQNEAQ. CDR3 bases: TGTGCCAGCAGCCGCGAGTTAGGGTCCTATCAGCCCCAGCATTTT. It yields the protein CASSRELGSYQPQHF.

The chain links TRBV5-6 to TRBJ2-6, with D perhaps matching TRBD1 (6 bases). This CDR3 has 19 amino acids. Trimming shortened V by 4 bases and J by 0 bases, and 20 bases separated the two germline ends. Germline assignment: CDR1 SGHDT and CDR2 YYEEEE. The DNA for the CDR3 is TGTGCCAGCAGCCCGGGATTGACAGGAGACCTCTCTGGGGCCAACGTCCTGACTTTC. It is translated as CASSPGLTGDLSGANVLTF. Filled out from reference TRBV5-6 and TRBJ2-6, the complete variable domain reads DAGVTQSPTHLIKTRGQQVTLRCSPKSGHDTVSWYQQALGQGPQFIFQYYEEEERQRGNFPDRFSGHQFPNYSSELNVNALLLGDSALYLCASSPGLTGDLSGANVLTFGAGSRLTVL.

The J gene is TRBJ2-3, the V gene TRBV4-3, with D perhaps TRBD2 (5 bases). CDR1 and CDR2 (germline): LGHNA, YSLEER. Trimming shortened V by 4 bases and J by 5 bases, and 16 bases separated the two germline ends. This CDR3 region has 15 residues. The CDR3 bases are TGCGCCAGCAGCCCAGGACTGTCCCGCGGAGATACGCAGTATTTT. Translating it yields CASSPGLSRGDTQYF.

The chain carries TRBV9 and TRBJ2-5; TRBD2 matches at 8 bases. Germline V CDR1 and CDR2: SGDLS, YYNGEE. The CDR3 runs to 13 residues. J was trimmed by 10 bases and V by 4 bases; bases with no gene match: 9. The DNA of the CDR3 is TGTGCCAGCAGCCCCCCGGGGGGGGAGGACCAGTACTTC. Translation gives CASSPPGGEDQYF.

This clone was found a few times. The chain has TRBV28 and TRBJ1-4, with 7 nucleotides matching TRBD1. Germline lookup yields CDR1 MDHEN and CDR2 SYDVKM. With V trimmed by 5 bases and J by 8 bases, 8 bases remained unmatched. CDR3 length: 14 residues. The DNA of the CDR3 is TGTGCCAGCAGTAGACAGGGTTTGGGCGAAAAACTGTTTTTT. Translating it yields CASSRQGLGEKLFF. The full variable domain, its missing parts supplied by reference TRBV28 and TRBJ1-4, is DVKVTQSSRYLVKRTGEKVFLECVQDMDHENMFWYRQDPGLGLRLIYFSYDVKMKEKGDIPEGYSVSREKKERFSLILESASTNQTSMYLCASSRQGLGEKLFFGSGTQLSVL.

This sequence joins TRBV9 and TRBJ2-7; D uncertain. In germline, CDR1 is SGDLS, CDR2 YYNGEE. CDR3 length: 14 residues. Trimming removed 4 bases from V and 2 bases from J, with 13 bases in between. As DNA, the CDR3 is TGTGCCAGCAGCTCGCGGACGCGACCCTACGAGCAGTACTTC. Translating gives CASSSRTRPYEQYF.

In this sample, this clone turned up a few times. A junction end diverges from the germline sequence, so it may reflect a read error. This rearrangement joins TRBV5-6 to TRBJ1-2, with 9 positions matching TRBD1. The germline CDR1 and CDR2 sequences are SGHDT and YYEEEE. The CDR3 spans 13 residues. CDR3 coding DNA: TGTGCCAGCAGCCTACAGGGGGCCTATGACTACACCTTC. Its protein is CASSLQGAYDYTF.

The chain has TRBV11-3 and TRBJ1-1; D is unresolved. CDR3 length: 13 residues. Trimming took off 5 bases at V and 1 base at J, with 8 bases between the two ends. Germline CDR1 SGHNT, CDR2 YENEEA. The CDR3 loop is CASSLRANTEAFF. CDR3 DNA: TGTGCCAGCAGCCTAAGGGCGAACACTGAAGCTTTCTTT.

J is TRBJ1-2 and V is TRBV28, with unresolved D. This CDR3 is 14 amino acids long. V lost 2 bases and J 6 bases, leaving 13 bases between the germline ends. Looked up from germline, CDR1 is MDHEN and CDR2 is SYDVKM. Here the CDR3 reads CASSLTGKKDGYTF. The CDR3 bases are TGTGCCAGCAGTTTAACCGGGAAGAAGGATGGCTACACCTTC.